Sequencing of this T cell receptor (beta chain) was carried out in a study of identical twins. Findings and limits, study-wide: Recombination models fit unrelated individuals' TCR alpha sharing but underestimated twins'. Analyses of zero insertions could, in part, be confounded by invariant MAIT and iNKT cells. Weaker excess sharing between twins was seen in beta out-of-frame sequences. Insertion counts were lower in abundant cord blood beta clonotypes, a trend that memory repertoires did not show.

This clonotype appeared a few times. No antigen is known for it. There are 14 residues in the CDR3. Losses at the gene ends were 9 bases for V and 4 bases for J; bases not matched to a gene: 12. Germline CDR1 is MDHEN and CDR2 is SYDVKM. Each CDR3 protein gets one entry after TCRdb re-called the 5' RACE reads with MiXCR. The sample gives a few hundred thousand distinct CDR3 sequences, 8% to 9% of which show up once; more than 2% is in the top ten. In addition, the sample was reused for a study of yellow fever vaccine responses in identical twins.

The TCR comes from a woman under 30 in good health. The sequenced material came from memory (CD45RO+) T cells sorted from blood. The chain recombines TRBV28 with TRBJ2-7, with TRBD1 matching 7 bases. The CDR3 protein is CASKGGAESYEQYF. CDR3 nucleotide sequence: TGTGCCAGTAAAGGGGGCGCAGAGTCTTACGAGCAGTACTTC.